These 6 T cell receptor beta chains came from one sample sequenced in a study of blood T cell repertoires in COVID-19. Some clones are missing from TCRdb's copy, which holds only in-frame ones; the method was immunoSEQ multiplex PCR. This table holds 230,000 or so clones, 80% found once. The sequenced sample consisted of peripheral blood. The receptors were sampled from a human donor in a cohort sampled during active COVID-19.

This rearrangement joins TRBV19 to TRBJ1-2, with D possibly TRBD1 on 6 matching bases. The CDR3 runs 16 residues. The germline V gene encodes CDR1 LNHDA and CDR2 SQIVND (reference sequence). V lost 3 bases and J lost 0, with 14 bases in between. Written as DNA, the CDR3 is TGTGCCAGTAGTATGGGGGCTTTTGGATCTAACTATGGCTACACCTTC. It translates to CASSMGAFGSNYGYTF.

The rearrangement uses TRBV10-3 and TRBJ2-6; D is unresolved. CDR3 length: 14 amino acids. CDR1 ENHRY and CDR2 SYGVKD come from the germline V gene. Trimming pared 4 bases from V and 0 bases from J, leaving 4 bases between. CDR3 sequence: CAISASSGANVLTF. CDR3 nucleotides: TGTGCCATCAGTGCGAGCTCTGGGGCCAACGTCCTGACTTTC.

In this sample, this clone turned up once. This chain connects TRBV6-2 or TRBV6-3 to TRBJ2-1; 9 bases are shared with TRBD2. CDR1 is MNHEY and CDR2 is SVGEGT in the germline V gene. V gave up 6 bases and J gave up 0 bases; unmatched junction bases: 12. The CDR3 sequence is 18 residues long. CDR3 nucleotides: TGTGCCAGCAGCCAATTCGGACTAGCGTACAGCTCCTACAATGAGCAGTTCTTC. This sequence encodes CASSQFGLAYSSYNEQFF.

The genes are TRBV24-1 and TRBJ1-2; D is possibly TRBD1 (6 bases). This CDR3 is built from 14 residues. V was clipped by 4 bases and J by 4 bases, with 12 bases between them. Germline lookup yields CDR1 KGHDR and CDR2 SFDVKD. The CDR3 DNA follows: TGTGCCACCAGTGACTCCGGACAGCGCTATGGCTACACCTTC. It yields the protein CATSDSGQRYGYTF.

This chain joins TRBV6-5 and TRBJ2-7; 7 nucleotides agree with TRBD2. The junction had 12 bases not matched to a gene; V was cut back by 4 bases and J by 3 bases. CDR1 MNHEY and CDR2 SVGAGI come from the germline V gene. The length of the CDR3 is 16 residues. CDR3 nucleotides: TGTGCCAGCAGTTCCACCCGCAGCGGGGTAAACTACGAGCAGTACTTC. It specifies CASSSTRSGVNYEQYF.

This rearrangement joins TRBV5-5 to TRBJ2-7, with D unresolved. CDR1 is SGHKS and CDR2 is YYEKEE in the germline V gene (reference sequence). Trimming pared 1 base from V and 0 bases from J, leaving 14 bases between. There are 16 residues in the CDR3. CDR3 region: CASSLTSPLSSYEQYF. In nucleotides, the CDR3 is TGTGCCAGCAGCTTGACTTCCCCACTGAGCTCCTACGAGCAGTACTTC.